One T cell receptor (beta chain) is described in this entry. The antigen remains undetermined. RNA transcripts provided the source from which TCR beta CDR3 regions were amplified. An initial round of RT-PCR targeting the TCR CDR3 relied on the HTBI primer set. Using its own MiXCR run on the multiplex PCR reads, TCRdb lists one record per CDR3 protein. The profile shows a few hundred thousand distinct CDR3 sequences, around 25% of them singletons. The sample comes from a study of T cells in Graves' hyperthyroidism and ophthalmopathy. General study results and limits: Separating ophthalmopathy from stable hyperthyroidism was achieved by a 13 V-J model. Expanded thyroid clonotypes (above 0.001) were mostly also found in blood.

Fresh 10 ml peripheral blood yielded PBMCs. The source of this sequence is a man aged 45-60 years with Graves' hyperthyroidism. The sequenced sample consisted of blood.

The CDR3 DNA reads TGTGCCAGCAGCTACGGCGAGGGAGGGCCCACAGATACGCAGTATTTT. Translation gives CASSYGEGGPTDTQYF. The V call is TRBV7-9, the J call TRBJ2-3; 7 bases are shared with TRBD2. This CDR3 contains 16 residues. V lost 4 bases, J lost 2 bases, and 9 bases stayed unmatched. Germline V gene sequence: CDR1 SEHNR, CDR2 FQNEAQ (reference sequence).